This T cell receptor (beta chain) is drawn from a study of T-cell memory formation after mild COVID-19 (dated by TCRdb to the early 2020s). Study-wide context: TCR sequence clusters from the two donors were largely donor specific. Longitudinal TCRalpha and TCRbeta repertoire sequencing tracked T-cell clones expanding and contracting after mild COVID-19 in two donors. Two young, previously healthy adult volunteers made up the cohort, one male and one female.

What the authors observed across the whole study: SARS-CoV-2 specificity was not confirmed for the second-wave clones peaking on day 37. Some responding clones were detected in pre-infection memory, suggesting pre-existing cross-reactive memory T cells joined the SARS-CoV-2 response. Only two mild cases were covered by the study, and larger cohorts that include severe cases with pre-infection samples were considered necessary. Contracting CD4+ clones turned up mainly in the CM and EM memory subsets, whereas EMRA was where CD8+ clones were enriched. From day 15 to 85, contracting clones showed balanced CD4/CD8 phenotypes, whereas a second wave of clones that expanded from day 15 to 37 leaned towards CD4+.

At the junction V is shortened by 4 bases and J by 5 bases, with 12 bases in between. CDR1 SGHNT and CDR2 YYREEE are derived from the germline V gene (reference sequence). The CDR3 covers 13 residues, taking in both the cysteine and the phenylalanine. Only CDR3 DNA remains: 39 bases, in frame from the first base. The sequencer listed for this sample is Illumina NovaSeq 6000. TCRalpha and TCRbeta cDNA libraries were built by 5'RACE with constant-segment primers, adding sample barcodes and unique molecular identifiers. Trizol reagent was used to extract RNA from every sample. Libraries were amplified in two PCR steps, with a second sample barcode and Illumina TruSeq adapters added in the second step. Sequencing of libraries was performed on an Illumina NovaSeq with 2 x 150 bp paired-end reads. Per the authors' processing: Demultiplexing of reads and collapsing into UMI-guided consensus sequences were performed with migec v1.2.7. Using mixcr v2.1.11, UMI consensuses were aligned to TRA and TRB V and J templates and then assembled into clonotypes. A clonotype was counted as expanded or contracted only when both edgeR and NoisET called the clonotype significant, with the noise models trained on biological replicates. edgeR calls used a false discovery rate-adjusted p below 0.01 and a log2 fold-change threshold of 1. PCA with hierarchical clustering of max-normalized trajectories of the 1000 most abundant clonotypes was used as exploratory dynamics analysis. Each responding clone was given a CD4 or CD8 phenotype based on the CD4+ and CD8+ repertoires, which had been sequenced separately. TCRdb took the public reads, trimmed them with fastp at Q25, ran MiXCR for clone calling and kept in-frame beta chains. Merged by CDR3 protein, the rows form single entries marked with the most common genes and DNA. Here the V and J calls rest on TCRdb's processing, not on the authors' analysis. The sample contains approximately 54,000 distinct CDR3 sequences, 9% to 15% of them found a single time. The ten largest clones add up to approximately 25% of the sample.

On this clonotype itself: Its antigen is not yet known. No base quality values were provided; no much bigger clone lies one nucleotide off.

Ficoll-Paque density gradient centrifugation was used to isolate PBMCs. The sequenced sample consisted of PBMCs or a T cell subset sorted from them (not recorded which). The V gene is TRBV5-4 and the J gene is TRBJ2-5, with no confident D gene call. The receptor was isolated from a young man who had mild COVID-19 (a few samples of this study predate the infection). The sample titles of this study are shuffled in the database, so cell type and time point are left out; the donor was told from shared clones. The encoded CDR3 is CASSQERVETQYF. The DNA sequence is TGTGCCAGCAGCCAAGAAAGGGTGGAGACCCAGTACTTC.